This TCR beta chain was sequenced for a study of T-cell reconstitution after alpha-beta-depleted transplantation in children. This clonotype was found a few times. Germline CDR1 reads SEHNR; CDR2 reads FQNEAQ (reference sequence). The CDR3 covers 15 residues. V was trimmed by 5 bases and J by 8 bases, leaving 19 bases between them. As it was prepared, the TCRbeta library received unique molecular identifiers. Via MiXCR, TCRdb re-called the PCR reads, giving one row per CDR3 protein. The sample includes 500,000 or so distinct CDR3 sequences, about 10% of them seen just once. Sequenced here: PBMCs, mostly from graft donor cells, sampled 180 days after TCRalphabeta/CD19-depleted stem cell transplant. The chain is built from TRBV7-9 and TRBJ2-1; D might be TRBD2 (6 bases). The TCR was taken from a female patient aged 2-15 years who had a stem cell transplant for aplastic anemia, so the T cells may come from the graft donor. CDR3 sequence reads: CASSPSGEAQYEQFF. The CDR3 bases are TGTGCCAGCAGCCCCTCGGGGGAGGCCCAATATGAGCAGTTCTTC.